This T cell receptor beta chain comes out of a study of control samples from healthy donors and cancer patients. V was clipped by 2 bases and J by 5 bases, with 12 bases between them. Germline assignment: CDR1 MNHEY and CDR2 SVGEGT. The CDR3 has 14 residues. Sequencing used immunoSEQ multiplex PCR; TCRdb keeps in-frame clones, though not all of them. The table has roughly 69,000 clones, roughly 86% seen once. V is TRBV6-2 or TRBV6-3 and J is TRBJ1-1, with a weak D call TRBD1 (6 bases). This clonotype was sampled from a woman aged 45-60 years with head and neck cancer. Material: PBMCs. In DNA, the CDR3 is TGTGCCAGCAGTTACGGGGGGCAAAGAACTGAAGCTTTCTTT. Translation: CASSYGGQRTEAFF.